This TCR beta chain was observed in a study of T cell responses to AZD1222 COVID-19 vaccine. Study-level points and caveats: It should be noted that donors were predominantly white British and more often female, and clonal diversity was possibly underestimated.

Concerning this clone: Its antigen is undetermined.

Germline V CDR1 and CDR2: SGHNT, YYREEE (reference sequence). The J segment lost 9 bases and the V segment lost 4 bases, leaving 13 bases of the junction unmatched. This CDR3 has 16 residues. Measured with immunoSEQ multiplex PCR; TCRdb has only the in-frame clones, and not every one. This sample has 200,000 or so clones, with around 87% found just once. The chain employs TRBV5-4 and TRBJ2-1, with TRBD2 identical over 10 bases. The sequences come from peripheral blood, collected on day 0 of MenACWY control vaccination. The sequence was collected from an adult in good health. CDR3 DNA sequence: TGTGCCAGCAGCCCTGAGCTAGCGGGGGATTTCGGTGAGCAGTTCTTC. This encodes CASSPELAGDFGEQFF.